The 12 T cell receptor beta chains reported below all come from one sample, sequenced in a study of cytomegalovirus exposure and HLA in healthy donors. PCR primers comprised 60 Vbeta and 13 Jbeta primers. Assay used: immunoSEQ multiplex PCR; TCRdb lists only in-frame clones, some missing. This sample has roughly 38,000 clones, with 65% to 85% found just once. The sample was PBMCs. The receptors originated from a woman aged 25 to 39 in good health and CMV-seropositive.

CDR3 DNA: TGCGCCAGCAGCCAACTAGCGGGGGGACTCCAAGAGACCCAGTACTTC. Its protein product is CASSQLAGGLQETQYF. V usage is TRBV5-1 and J usage is TRBJ2-5; 12 bases are shared with TRBD2. Germline values: CDR1 SGHRS, CDR2 YFSETQ. The CDR3 has 16 amino acids. With V trimmed by 4 bases and J by 1 base, 5 bases remained unmatched. Variable domain in full (rest from reference TRBV5-1 and TRBJ2-5): KAGVTQTPRYLIKTRGQQVTLSCSPISGHRSVSWYQQTPGQGLQFLFEYFSETQRNKGNFPGRFSGRQFSNSRSEMNVSTLELGDSALYLCASSQLAGGLQETQYFGPGTRLLVL.

As concerns this clone: One junction end disagrees with the germline gene, perhaps due to a read error. This rearrangement joins TRBV7-2 to TRBJ1-1; 8 bases are a match to TRBD1. This CDR3 spans 13 amino acids. Germline V gene lookup returns CDR1 SGHTA and CDR2 FQGNSA. The CDR3 here is CASSRGQVSRGFF. CDR3 nucleotide sequence: TGTGCCAGCAGCCGGGGACAGGTATCCCGGGGTTTTTTT.

This chain joins TRBV6-6 and TRBJ1-1; the D gene is possibly TRBD1 (6 bases). Germline assignment: CDR1 MNHNY and CDR2 SVGAGI (reference sequence). CDR3 size: 14 residues. Deletions cut 6 bases from V and 5 bases from J, with 16 bases between. The CDR3, as DNA: TGTGCCAGCAGCCCACGTGGGGGGGCGACTGAAGCTTTCTTT. This encodes CASSPRGGATEAFF.

In this sample, this clone turned up a few times. The chain couples TRBV10-2 to TRBJ1-1, with 9 bases matching TRBD1. The CDR3 covers 13 residues. Germline lookup yields CDR1 WSHSY and CDR2 SAAADI. The V segment lost 5 bases and the J segment 5 bases; nucleotides outside the gene matches: 3. CDR3 loop: CASSLDRGTEAFF. The CDR3 nucleotides read TGCGCCAGCAGTTTAGACAGGGGGACTGAAGCTTTCTTT.

V gene TRBV4-1 combines with J gene TRBJ2-1; no firm D call. V gave up 5 bases and J gave up 5 bases, with 4 bases separating them. Germline CDR1 is MGHRA and CDR2 is YSYEKL. This CDR3 comprises 11 residues. This CDR3 is CASSKHNEQFF. The CDR3 DNA reads as TGCGCCAGCAGCAAGCACAATGAGCAGTTCTTC.

The gene calls are TRBV6-6 and TRBJ2-5; 14 positions agree with TRBD2. V trimming: 4 bases; J trimming: 11 bases; junction bases outside the gene matches: 12. The V gene's germline CDR1 is MNHNY and CDR2 SVGAGI (reference sequence). The CDR3 contains 16 residues. The DNA for the CDR3 is TGTGCCAGCAGTTCGGGACTAGCGGGGGCCTCCTTGGAGCAGTACTTC. Translation gives CASSSGLAGASLEQYF.

The chain recombines TRBV7-8 with TRBJ1-5, with TRBD1 matching over 8 bases. CDR1 is SGHVS and CDR2 is FQNEAQ in the germline V gene. Losses at the gene ends were 0 bases for V and 6 bases for J; bases not matched to a gene: 16. This CDR3 region has 19 residues. For the CDR3, the DNA is TGTGCCAGCAGCTTAGCGTTGGGGACAGGAACGGGTAGGACTCAGCCCCAGCATTTT. Amino acids: CASSLALGTGTGRTQPQHF.

Details on this clone: Germline is not matched at one junction end, which may reflect a read error. The V call is TRBV7-9, the J call TRBJ2-7, with 9 nucleotides matching TRBD1. Per germline, CDR1 SEHNR and CDR2 FQNEAQ (reference sequence). This CDR3 is built from 14 residues. The DNA of the CDR3 is TGTTCCAGCAGCTTAGGGACAGGGATCTACGAGCAGTACTTC. Amino acids: CSSSLGTGIYEQYF.

In the case of this clone: The identical CDR3 is also encoded by other nucleotide sequences in the sample. V and J are TRBV27 and TRBJ2-7, with a tentative D call TRBD1 (5 bases). The V gene lost 5 bases and the J gene lost 0 bases, with 11 bases spanning the gap. Germline CDR1 MNHEY, CDR2 SMNVEV (reference sequence). The CDR3 spans 14 residues. The CDR3 loop reads CASSLQALSYEQYF. For the CDR3, the DNA is TGTGCCAGCAGTCTACAGGCCCTCTCCTACGAGCAGTACTTC.

The V gene is TRBV5-1, the J gene TRBJ1-6, with 7 positions matching TRBD1. Germline CDR1 SGHRS, CDR2 YFSETQ. Losses at the gene ends were 3 bases for V and 8 bases for J; bases not matched to a gene: 14. The CDR3 contains 17 residues. CDR3: CASSSLPSTGVDSPLHF. CDR3 in DNA: TGCGCCAGCAGCTCCTTACCCTCAACAGGGGTTGATTCACCCCTCCACTTT.

V gene TRBV6-5 combines with J gene TRBJ1-1; D gene ambiguous. V was pared by 1 base and J by 0 bases, with 6 bases between. The CDR3 loop spans 14 amino acids. Germline CDR1 is MNHEY and CDR2 is SVGAGI. The CDR3 region has the DNA TGTGCCAGCAGTTACTTAGAGATGAACACTGAAGCTTTCTTT. It is translated as CASSYLEMNTEAFF.

This clone was picked up a small number of times. The V call is TRBV18, the J call TRBJ1-2; no clear D gene. The germline gives CDR1 KGHSH, CDR2 LQKENI. The CDR3 loop spans 13 amino acids. V lost 3 bases to trimming and J lost 3 bases, with 8 bases between them. CDR3 loop: CASSPDGDYGYTF. The CDR3 bases are TGTGCCAGCTCACCCGACGGAGACTATGGCTACACCTTC. Complete variable domain (other parts from reference TRBV18 and TRBJ1-2): NAGVMQNPRHLVRRRGQEARLRCSPMKGHSHVYWYRQLPEEGLKFMVYLQKENIIDESGMPKERFSAEFPKEGPSILRIQQVVRGDSAAYFCASSPDGDYGYTFGSGTRLTVV.